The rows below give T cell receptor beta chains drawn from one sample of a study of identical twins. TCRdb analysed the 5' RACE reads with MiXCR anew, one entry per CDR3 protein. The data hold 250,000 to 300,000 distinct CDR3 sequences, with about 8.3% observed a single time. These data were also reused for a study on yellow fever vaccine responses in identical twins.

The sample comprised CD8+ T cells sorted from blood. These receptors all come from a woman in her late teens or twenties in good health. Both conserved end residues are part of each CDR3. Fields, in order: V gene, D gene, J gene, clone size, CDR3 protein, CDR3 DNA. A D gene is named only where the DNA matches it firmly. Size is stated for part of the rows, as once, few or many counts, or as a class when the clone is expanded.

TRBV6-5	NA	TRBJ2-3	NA	CASSYSGGSTDTQYF	TGTGCCAGCAGTTACTCGGGGGGCTCAACAGATACGCAGTATTTT
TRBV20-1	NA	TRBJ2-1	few	CSARDEGFEQFF	TGCAGTGCTAGAGATGAGGGGTTTGAGCAGTTCTTC
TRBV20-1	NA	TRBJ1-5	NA	CSALGQTEPQHF	TGCAGTGCCCTCGGACAGACGGAGCCCCAGCATTTT
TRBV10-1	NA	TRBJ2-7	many	CASSPIDSYEQYF	TGCGCCAGCAGCCCCATCGATTCGTACGAGCAGTACTTC
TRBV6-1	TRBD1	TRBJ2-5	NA	CASSPWDSPYQETQYF	TGTGCCAGCAGCCCCTGGGACAGCCCGTACCAAGAGACCCAGTACTTC
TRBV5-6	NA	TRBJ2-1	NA	CASSLGGRLDEQFF	TGTGCCAGCAGCTTGGGTGGACGACTGGATGAGCAGTTCTTC
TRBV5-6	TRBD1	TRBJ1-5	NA	CASSDGQASNQPQHF	TGTGCCAGCAGCGATGGACAGGCTAGCAATCAGCCCCAGCATTTT
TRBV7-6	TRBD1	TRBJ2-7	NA	CASSLTQGDSYEQYF	TGTGCCAGCAGCTTAACGCAGGGGGATTCCTACGAGCAGTACTTC
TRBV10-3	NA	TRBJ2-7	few	CAISRDPNEQYF	TGTGCCATCAGTCGGGACCCTAATGAGCAGTACTTC
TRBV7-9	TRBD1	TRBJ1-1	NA	CASSSPDRGPSGEAFF	TGTGCCAGCAGCTCCCCTGACAGGGGGCCCAGTGGTGAAGCTTTCTTT
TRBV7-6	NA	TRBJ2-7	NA	CASGDESYEQYF	TGTGCCAGCGGCGACGAGTCCTACGAGCAGTACTTC
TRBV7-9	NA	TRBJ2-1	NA	CASSPLPGRSYNEQFF	TGTGCCAGCAGCCCACTCCCTGGAAGGTCCTACAATGAGCAGTTCTTC
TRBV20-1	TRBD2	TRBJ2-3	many	CSARVGLAGTDTQYF	TGCAGTGCTAGAGTGGGACTAGCGGGCACAGATACGCAGTATTTT
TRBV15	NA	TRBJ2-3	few	CATGSFLDGTQYF	TGTGCCACCGGAAGTTTCTTGGACGGTACGCAGTATTTT
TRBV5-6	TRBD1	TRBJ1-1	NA	CASSRRDRGNTEAFF	TGTGCCAGCAGCAGGCGGGACAGGGGGAACACTGAAGCTTTCTTT
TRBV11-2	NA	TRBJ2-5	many	CASSLLELQETQYF	TGTGCCAGCAGCTTATTGGAACTCCAAGAGACCCAGTACTTC
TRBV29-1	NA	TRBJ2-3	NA	CSVEGGDVGSTDTQYF	TGCAGCGTTGAAGGTGGTGATGTCGGTAGCACAGATACGCAGTATTTT
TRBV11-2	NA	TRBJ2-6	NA	CASSLGPVEGPGSSGANVLTF	TGTGCCAGCAGCTTAGGCCCCGTAGAGGGCCCCGGGAGCTCTGGGGCCAACGTCCTGACTTTC
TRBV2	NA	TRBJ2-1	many	CASTFSLSEQFF	TGTGCCAGCACGTTCAGCCTATCTGAGCAGTTCTTC
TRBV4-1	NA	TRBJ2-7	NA	CASRAEWGEQYF	TGCGCCAGCAGAGCAGAATGGGGCGAGCAGTACTTC
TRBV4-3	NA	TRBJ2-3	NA	CASSQGIEIRDQYF	TGCGCCAGCAGCCAAGGTATCGAGATCCGTGACCAGTATTTT
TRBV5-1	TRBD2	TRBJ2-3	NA	CASSLALAAADTQYF	TGCGCCAGCAGCTTGGCACTAGCGGCCGCAGATACGCAGTATTTT
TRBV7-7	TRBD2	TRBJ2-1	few	CASSPLAGVDNEQFF	TGTGCTAGCAGCCCCTTAGCGGGAGTGGATAATGAGCAGTTCTTC
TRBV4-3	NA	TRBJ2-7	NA	CASNQAVGNYEQYF	TGCGCCAGCAACCAAGCCGTGGGAAACTACGAGCAGTACTTC
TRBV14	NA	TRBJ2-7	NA	CASSQMWGDSYEQYF	TGTGCCAGCAGCCAGATGTGGGGGGACTCCTACGAGCAGTACTTC
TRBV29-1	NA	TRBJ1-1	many	CSVEGSGGPGAFF	TGCAGCGTTGAAGGATCGGGGGGCCCGGGGGCTTTCTTT
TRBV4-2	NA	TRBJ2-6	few	CASSPQPDLGGANVLTF	TGTGCCAGCAGCCCCCAGCCCGACCTGGGGGGGGCCAACGTCCTGACTTTC
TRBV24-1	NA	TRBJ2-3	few	CATSDFPDTQYF	TGTGCCACCAGTGATTTCCCAGATACGCAGTATTTT
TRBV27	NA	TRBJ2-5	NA	CASRGDFQETQYF	TGTGCCAGCAGAGGGGACTTCCAAGAGACCCAGTACTTC
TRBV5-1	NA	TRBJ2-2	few	CASTNSTDGELFF	TGCGCCAGCACGAATTCTACGGACGGGGAGCTGTTTTTT
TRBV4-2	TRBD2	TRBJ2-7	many	CASSPVASGGIDAYEQYF	TGTGCCAGCAGCCCCGTGGCTAGCGGGGGAATCGACGCCTACGAGCAGTACTTC
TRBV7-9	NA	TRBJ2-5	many	CASRPAGPNRETQYF	TGTGCCAGCCGACCGGCGGGGCCTAACAGGGAGACCCAGTACTTC
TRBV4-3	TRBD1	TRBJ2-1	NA	CASSQADRNLDSYNEQFF	TGCGCCAGCAGCCAAGCGGACAGGAACCTGGACTCCTACAATGAGCAGTTCTTC
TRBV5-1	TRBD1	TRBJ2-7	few	CASSVGQAKNNYEQYF	TGCGCCAGCAGCGTGGGACAGGCCAAGAATAACTACGAGCAGTACTTC
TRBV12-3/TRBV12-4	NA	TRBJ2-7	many	CASSDRVGYYEQYF	TGTGCCAGCAGTGATAGGGTGGGGTACTACGAGCAGTACTTC
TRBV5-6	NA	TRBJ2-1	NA	CASSLDSADEQFF	TGTGCCAGCAGCTTGGATTCGGCGGATGAGCAGTTCTTC
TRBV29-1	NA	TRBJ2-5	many	CSVTVGVAPGETQYF	TGCAGCGTGACCGTGGGTGTGGCCCCGGGGGAGACCCAGTACTTC
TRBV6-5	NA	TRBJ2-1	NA	CASGPNFYNEQFF	TGTGCCAGTGGCCCCAACTTCTACAATGAGCAGTTCTTC
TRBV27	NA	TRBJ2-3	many	CATPGPTDTQYF	TGTGCCACGCCCGGGCCCACAGATACGCAGTATTTT
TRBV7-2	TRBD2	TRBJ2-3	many	CASSPLAGSSTDTQYF	TGTGCCAGCAGCCCCTTAGCGGGGTCTAGCACAGATACGCAGTATTTT
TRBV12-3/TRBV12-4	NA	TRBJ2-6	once	CASRRREGGSGANVLTF	TGTGCCAGCAGACGGAGGGAGGGGGGCTCTGGGGCCAACGTCCTGACTTTC
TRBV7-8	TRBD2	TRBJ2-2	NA	CASSPGLVGTGELFF	TGTGCCAGCAGCCCGGGACTAGTTGGTACCGGGGAGCTGTTTTTT
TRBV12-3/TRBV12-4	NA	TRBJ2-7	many	CASSFSYSYEQYF	TGTGCCAGCAGTTTCTCCTACTCCTACGAGCAGTACTTC
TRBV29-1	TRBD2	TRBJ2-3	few	CSVEDLRGGHTSTDTQYF	TGCAGCGTTGAAGATCTTCGCGGGGGTCATACTAGCACAGATACGCAGTATTTT
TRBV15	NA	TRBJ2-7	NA	CATRHTGSSGYSYEQYF	TGTGCCACCAGGCACACAGGTTCCTCGGGTTATTCCTACGAGCAGTACTTC
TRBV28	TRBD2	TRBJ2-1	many	CASTARELAGFNEQFF	TGTGCCAGCACCGCCCGGGAACTAGCGGGGTTCAATGAGCAGTTCTTC
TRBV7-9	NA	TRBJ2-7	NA	CATSGTVAYEQYF	TGTGCCACCTCCGGGACGGTGGCCTACGAGCAGTACTTC
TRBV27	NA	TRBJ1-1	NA	CASSLSPAGLNTEAFF	TGTGCCAGCAGTTTATCTCCCGCAGGGCTGAACACTGAAGCTTTCTTT